The rows below give T cell receptor beta chains drawn from one sample of a study of early stage breast cancer tumors. Clones were sequenced by immunoSEQ multiplex PCR, and TCRdb holds only the in-frame ones, with some missing. The data show roughly 30,000 clones, over 70% seen once. Sequenced input: breast tumor tissue. These receptors all come from a person aged 25 to 39 with breast cancer. The CDR3 runs from the conserved cysteine through the conserved F or W. The D gene is left open where the match is weak. Clone size is not always given. Where it is, it says once, few, many or a class for expanded clones.

d_gene	abundance	v_gene	j_gene	CDR3nt	CDR3aa
NA	NA	TRBV18	TRBJ2-1	TGTGCCAGCTCACCACCGGGACTCCCTAATAATGAGCAGTTCTTC	CASSPPGLPNNEQFF
TRBD2	NA	TRBV5-4	TRBJ2-7	TGTGCCAGCAGCCAATCACCGGGACTAGCGGGAAGTAGGGGCTACGAGCAGTACTTC	CASSQSPGLAGSRGYEQYF
NA	NA	TRBV7-2	TRBJ2-7	TGTGCCAGCAGCTCAAGCCATGGCTACGAGCAGTACTTC	CASSSSHGYEQYF
NA	NA	TRBV7-2	TRBJ2-1	TGTGCCAGCAGCTTGGCTAGTTATGAGCAGTTCTTC	CASSLASYEQFF
TRBD1	few	TRBV6-6	TRBJ2-7	TGTGCCAGCAGCACCGGACAGGGGCCCTCCTACGAGCAGTACTTC	CASSTGQGPSYEQYF
TRBD2	NA	TRBV5-5	TRBJ2-1	TGTGCCAGCAGCTTGGTGTGGGCCCTAGCGGGAAATGAGCAGTTCTTC	CASSLVWALAGNEQFF
NA	NA	TRBV7-8	TRBJ1-4	TGTGCCAGCAGCCGGGCGGGGGGGCTTGCTGAAAAACTGTTTTTT	CASSRAGGLAEKLFF
NA	NA	TRBV7-2	TRBJ2-6	TGTGCCAGCAGCTTAGACGGGCGGGGGGCCAACGTCCTGACTTTC	CASSLDGRGANVLTF
NA	NA	TRBV5-1	TRBJ2-7	TGCGCCAGCAGCCCCGGTGGGGGTGCTGGATCGACGGGCGAGCAGTACTTC	CASSPGGGAGSTGEQYF
TRBD2	NA	TRBV6-5	TRBJ2-7	TGTGCCAGCACTAGCGGGACAGTTGACGAGCAGTACTTC	CASTSGTVDEQYF
TRBD1	few	TRBV15	TRBJ1-5	TGTGCCACCAGCAGAGATTGGGGACAGGGGGCCTACAATCAGCCCCAGCATTTT	CATSRDWGQGAYNQPQHF
TRBD2	NA	TRBV10-3	TRBJ2-1	TGTGCCGTGGGACTAGCGGGAGGAAATGAGCAGTTCTTC	CAVGLAGGNEQFF
NA	medium-sized	TRBV15	TRBJ2-7	TGTGCCACCAGCAGCTTTAACTACGAGCAGTACTTC	CATSSFNYEQYF
NA	NA	TRBV29-1	TRBJ2-1	TGCAGCGTTGAACCCCAGTCTCGGGAGCAGTTCTTC	CSVEPQSREQFF
NA	NA	TRBV2	TRBJ1-4	TGTGCCAGCAGCCGAGATTCCGGGAGGGAAGAAAAACTGTTTTTT	CASSRDSGREEKLFF
NA	NA	TRBV5-1	TRBJ2-3	TGCGCCAGCAGCTCCCCCCCGGGACTTAGATCTAGCACAGATACGCAGTATTTT	CASSSPPGLRSSTDTQYF
TRBD1	NA	TRBV11-2	TRBJ2-5	TGTGCCAGCAGCTCCCGGGACAGGGATAACCAGTACTTC	CASSSRDRDNQYF
NA	NA	TRBV5-1	TRBJ1-1	TGCGCCAGCAGCTTAGCCGGTAACACTGAAGCTTTCTTT	CASSLAGNTEAFF
NA	NA	TRBV20-1	TRBJ1-3	TGCAGTGCTAGAGCCGGAAACACCATATATTTT	CSARAGNTIYF
NA	NA	TRBV19	TRBJ2-6	TGTGCCAGTAGTATTTCAGGGGCTGGGGCCAACGTCCTGACTTTC	CASSISGAGANVLTF
NA	NA	TRBV19	TRBJ2-1	TGTGCCAGCCCCGCGCTGGGGGGCGCGAATGAGCAGTTCTTC	CASPALGGANEQFF
NA	NA	TRBV5-5	TRBJ1-4	TGTGCCAGCAGCTCCCCGAAAGGGGCTAATGAAAAACTGTTTTTT	CASSSPKGANEKLFF
TRBD1	NA	TRBV27	TRBJ2-2	TGTGCCAGCAGATACCAGGGGGCCGCCGGGGAGCTGTTTTTT	CASRYQGAAGELFF
NA	NA	TRBV7-9	TRBJ1-4	TGTGCCAGCAGCTTAGATCCCCAGCACAAACTGTTTTTT	CASSLDPQHKLFF
TRBD1	few	TRBV5-6	TRBJ1-4	TGTGCCAGCAGCCGAACAGGGGCAGAAAAACTGTTTTTT	CASSRTGAEKLFF
NA	few	TRBV5-1	TRBJ2-7	TGCGCCAGCAGCCCCTCGACAGGACCCTACGAGCAGTACTTC	CASSPSTGPYEQYF
NA	NA	TRBV30	TRBJ1-5	TGTGCCTGGAGTGAGACAGTTTATAGCAATCAGCCCCAGCATTTT	CAWSETVYSNQPQHF
NA	once	TRBV5-1	TRBJ2-3	NA	CASTSGLAVTDTQYF
TRBD2	NA	TRBV5-6	TRBJ2-2	TGTGCCAGCAGCGTTGGTTCCAGCGGGAGCTTGGGCGGGGAGCTGTTTTTT	CASSVGSSGSLGGELFF
NA	once	TRBV2	TRBJ1-1	TGTGCCAGCAGTGATACTCGGGACACCTTAAACACTGAAGCTTTCTTT	CASSDTRDTLNTEAFF
TRBD2	medium-sized	TRBV7-2	TRBJ2-1	TGTGCCAGCAGCATTACTAGCGGAAAGAACAATGAGCAGTTCTTC	CASSITSGKNNEQFF
TRBD1	NA	TRBV7-2	TRBJ2-7	TGTGCCAGCAGCCTGGACAGGGGTGGCGAGCAGTACTTC	CASSLDRGGEQYF
NA	NA	TRBV4-1	TRBJ1-5	TGCGCCAGCAGCCAAGATAGGAAGCTCGATCAGCCCCAGCATTTT	CASSQDRKLDQPQHF
TRBD1	NA	TRBV6-5	TRBJ2-7	TGTGCCAGCAGTTACCAGGGACAGGGTACACCCTACGAGCAGTACTTC	CASSYQGQGTPYEQYF
TRBD2	few	TRBV6-4	TRBJ2-7	TGTGCCAGCAGTGTCAAAAGACTAGCGGGCGCGTACGAGCAGTACTTC	CASSVKRLAGAYEQYF
NA	NA	TRBV14	TRBJ1-2	TGTGCCAGCAGCCCCTCCCCTGCGGGCTATGGCTACACCTTC	CASSPSPAGYGYTF
NA	NA	TRBV2	TRBJ2-3	TGTGCCAGCAGTCGCAGGGCCCAAACCACAGATACGCAGTATTTT	CASSRRAQTTDTQYF
TRBD1	NA	TRBV27	TRBJ1-1	TGTGCCAGCAGACGACAGGGGGCCTCCTCAGCAGCTTTCTTT	CASRRQGASSAAFF
TRBD1	NA	TRBV19	TRBJ1-1	TGTGCCAGTAGTATGCCCCTTCGGGGACAGGGCGTCGGGGCTTTCTTT	CASSMPLRGQGVGAFF
TRBD2	NA	TRBV2	TRBJ2-3	TGTGCCAGCAGTTCTAGCGGGAGCACAGATACGCAGTATTTT	CASSSSGSTDTQYF
NA	NA	TRBV7-8	TRBJ1-4	TGTGCCAGCAGCTTAGCGTCCGTGGCTCGTGAAAAACTGTTTTTT	CASSLASVAREKLFF
TRBD1	NA	TRBV2	TRBJ2-4	TGTGCCAGCAGTGAAGGGACAGGGTCCCGTGGCGGGACCAAAAACATTCAGTACTTC	CASSEGTGSRGGTKNIQYF
TRBD1	NA	TRBV27	TRBJ2-5	TGTGCCAGCAGTTTACAACGGGACAGGGGTTGGCAAGAGACCCAGTACTTC	CASSLQRDRGWQETQYF
TRBD2	few	TRBV7-3	TRBJ2-1	TGTGCCAGCAGCCCCGGAGGGAGCGGGAGTGGGGGTGAGCAGTTCTTC	CASSPGGSGSGGEQFF
NA	NA	TRBV9	TRBJ2-1	TGTGCCAGCAGCGGAGGATCCGTCTACAATGAGCAGTTCTTC	CASSGGSVYNEQFF
TRBD2	NA	TRBV4-2	TRBJ2-1	TGTGCCAGCAGCCTAAGAAGCCTAGCGGGAGATGGCCACAATGAGCAGTTCTTC	CASSLRSLAGDGHNEQFF
TRBD2	NA	TRBV10-2	TRBJ2-1	TGCGCCAGCAGTTCAGTAGCGGGCACTTACAATGAGCAGTTCTTC	CASSSVAGTYNEQFF
TRBD2	few	TRBV5-4	TRBJ2-2	TGTGCCAGCAGCTCGGGGACTAGCGGGAGCCCCGGGGAGCTGTTTTTT	CASSSGTSGSPGELFF